A single sample is the source of the 12 T cell receptor beta chains below, sequenced in a study of technical replicates of blood from a handful of donors. TCRdb keeps only in-frame clones here, not all; method: immunoSEQ multiplex PCR. The sample has about 82,000 clones, 85% to 95% seen once; the top ten hold about 0.39%. Sequencing input: T cells isolated from PBMCs. These receptor sequences come from a human donor in good health.

CDR3 bases: TGCAGTGCTAGCGAGGATCAGCCCCAGCATTTT. Its translation: CSASEDQPQHF. The chain joins TRBV20-1 to TRBJ1-5; no clear D gene. The CDR3 is 11 amino acids. The ends were cut back, 3 bases at V and 5 bases at J, with 5 bases in the middle. The germline CDR1 and CDR2 sequences are DFQATT and SNEGSKA (reference sequence).

The chain carries TRBV15 and TRBJ2-7, with TRBD2 identical over 13 bases. The CDR3 length is 18 residues. V gave up 5 bases and J gave up 2 bases; unmatched junction bases: 12. Looked up from germline, CDR1 is LNHNV and CDR2 is YYDKDF (reference sequence). The chain's CDR3 is CATSGGLTGTSGTYEQYF. The CDR3 bases are TGTGCCACCAGCGGGGGACTAACGGGGACTAGCGGGACCTACGAGCAGTACTTC.

For the CDR3, the DNA is TGCGCCAGCAGCCAGTACCGGGACAGGACCTCCGAGCAGTACTTC. Its protein is CASSQYRDRTSEQYF. The chain links TRBV4-3 to TRBJ2-7, with TRBD1 matching 8 bases. CDR3 length: 15 residues. Germline V lookup: CDR1 LGHNA, CDR2 YSLEER. V was pared by 3 bases and J by 6 bases, with 10 bases of the junction left unmatched.

DNA for the CDR3: TGCAGCGTTTCGACAGGGCCTGGAAACACCATATATTTT. Its translation is CSVSTGPGNTIYF. This chain joins TRBV29-1 and TRBJ1-3; 7 bases match TRBD1. The junction had 3 bases not matched to a gene; V was cut back by 5 bases and J by 2 bases. The CDR3 is made up of 13 amino acids. Per the germline V gene, CDR1 is SQVTM and CDR2 is ANQGSEA.

The chain has TRBV30 and TRBJ2-7; no reliable D call. The V gene's germline CDR1 is GTSNPN and CDR2 SVGIG (reference sequence). The V end was cut by 3 bases, the J end by 3 bases, with 15 bases between. The CDR3 totals 14 residues. Here the CDR3 DNA reads TGTGCCTGGAGCAATGTTTGGCGACACTACGAGCAGTACTTC. Protein sequence: CAWSNVWRHYEQYF.

The chain combines TRBV5-8 with TRBJ2-1; D might be TRBD2 (6 bases). Germline CDR1 SGHTS, CDR2 YDEGEE. The CDR3 has 14 amino acids. With 6 bases removed from V and 3 bases from J, the gap between germline ends came to 13 bases. CDR3 region: CASIKLAYYNEQFF. The CDR3 nucleotides are TGTGCCAGCATAAAGCTAGCGTACTACAATGAGCAGTTCTTC.

The chain uses TRBV13 and TRBJ2-7; TRBD1 aligns across 8 bases. Germline-derived CDR1 and CDR2 are PRHDT and FYEKMQ (reference sequence). Germline trimming cut 5 bases from V and 5 bases from J; bases unmatched to any gene: 8. CDR3 length equals 14 residues. Here the CDR3 reads CASSPRTGMDEQYF. The CDR3 DNA follows: TGTGCCAGCAGCCCCCGGACAGGGATGGACGAGCAGTACTTC.

The chain joins TRBV6-1 to TRBJ2-3; a weak D match, TRBD2 (6 bases). V lost 3 bases and J 5 bases, leaving 15 bases between the germline ends. The CDR3 sequence is 15 residues long. Germline loops: CDR1 MNHNS, CDR2 SASEGT. The CDR3 loop reads CASSDSTGEVDTQYF. For the CDR3, the DNA is TGTGCCAGCAGTGACAGTACGGGAGAGGTAGATACGCAGTATTTT.

The chain uses TRBV30 and TRBJ2-2; no clear D. V was pared by 0 bases and J by 4 bases, with 6 bases between. In germline, CDR1 is GTSNPN, CDR2 SVGIG (reference sequence). This CDR3 has 13 amino acids. The CDR3 DNA is TGTGCCTGGAGTGTACTTAGCACCGGGGAGCTGTTTTTT. Translating gives CAWSVLSTGELFF.

J is TRBJ2-1 and V is TRBV5-1; 10 bases line up with TRBD2. CDR3 length: 16 residues. V lost 0 bases to trimming and J lost 3 bases; unmatched junction nucleotides: 3. The germline V gene encodes CDR1 SGHRS and CDR2 YFSETQ. The CDR3 here is CASSLGGTSDYNEQFF. The CDR3 DNA follows: TGCGCCAGCAGCTTGGGCGGGACTAGCGACTACAATGAGCAGTTCTTC.

V and J are TRBV29-1 and TRBJ1-2, with no clear D. With 2 bases removed from V and 0 bases from J, the gap between germline ends came to 7 bases. The germline gives CDR1 SQVTM, CDR2 ANQGSEA. The CDR3 spans 13 residues. DNA for the CDR3: TGCAGCGTTGAATCTGCTACTAACTATGGCTACACCTTC. Translation: CSVESATNYGYTF.

The chain employs TRBV6-5 and TRBJ2-1, with 7 bases that match TRBD2. The V and J ends lost 1 base and 8 bases, in that order; junction bases with no gene match: 2. CDR1 and CDR2 (germline): MNHEY, SVGAGI. This CDR3 has 13 residues. In DNA, the CDR3 is TGTGCCAGCAGTTACTTTGGGGGGGATGAGCAGTTCTTC. This gives the protein CASSYFGGDEQFF.